The subject of this entry is one TCR beta chain. The antigen is undetermined. Cultured CD4+ T cell DNA underwent sequencing with the Oncomine TCR Beta short-read assay. From the PCR reads, TCRdb called clonotypes with MiXCR, one entry per CDR3 protein. The sample records some 13,000 distinct CDR3 sequences, 42% being singletons. The CDR3 extends over 13 amino acids. Per germline, CDR1 ENHRY and CDR2 SYGVKD. V dropped 4 bases and J dropped 8 bases, with 14 bases sitting between them. Treatment reported: roughly 11-day PBMC culture with coronavirus spike peptide pools or control peptides (ViraFEST assay). This sample is part of a study of vaccination and CD4 T cells after COVID-19.

The origin of this receptor is a human donor who had recovered from COVID-19. V is TRBV10-3 and J is TRBJ1-2; maybe TRBD1 (5 bases). The source was CD4+ T cells from blood, cultured in vitro, collected before SARS-CoV-2 vaccination. In DNA form, the CDR3 reads TGTGCCATCAGTGCGACAGACACAGGAGGCTACACCTTC. Translated, it gives CAISATDTGGYTF.